This T cell receptor (beta chain) was sequenced for a study of blood T cells in healthy people across ages. Study in general: Capturing about one barcoded beta molecule per two T cells was achieved by template switching. Study-level points and caveats: Correlation between TCR beta diversity and naive T cell percentage was strong. Leaving the PBMCs unsorted stopped any conclusive comparison of naive versus antigen-experienced cells.

Points on this clonotype: Its antigen remains unidentified.

CDR3 length: 16 residues. The V gene's germline CDR1 is MNHEY and CDR2 SVGEGT. V was cut by 10 bases and J by 4 bases, with 25 bases left in between. The use of a sample-barcoded 5' primer and a J-beta primer mix characterized a second PCR of about 7 to 12 cycles. Researchers report that a template-switch adaptor with 12 random nucleotides tagged each cDNA molecule. TCRdb passed the 5' RACE reads through MiXCR, listing each CDR3 protein once. The data contain 1.4 million or so distinct CDR3 sequences, approximately 43% of them seen just once; the ten biggest clones take up roughly 3.7%. This TCR was sampled from a woman aged 18-35 years in good health. Input material: blood. The genes are TRBV6-2 or TRBV6-3 and TRBJ1-1, with D perhaps matching TRBD1 (5 bases). The CDR3 protein is CAITPIRRDFGTEAFF. The CDR3 DNA is TGTGCCATTACACCTATTCGACGGGACTTCGGCACTGAAGCTTTCTTT.